This T cell receptor beta chain was found in a study of blood T cells in healthy people across ages. Looking at the study overall: About one barcoded beta molecule per two T cells was captured by template switching. General study findings and limits: Strong correlation existed between TCR beta diversity and naive T cell percentage.

Together with a sample-barcoded 5' primer, a J-beta primer mix was included in a second PCR lasting roughly 6 to 12 cycles. Every sample returned 3 million or more CDR3-containing paired-end reads. TCRdb analysed the 5' RACE reads with MiXCR anew, one entry per CDR3 protein. The data hold hundreds of thousands of distinct CDR3 sequences, with around 40% observed a single time. This CDR3 is built from 15 residues. V shed 5 bases, J shed 6 bases, and the junction held 10 bases outside the gene matches. CDR1 is DFQATT, CDR2 SNEGSKA, per germline (reference sequence). With respect to this clonotype: Its antigen is not known.

V is TRBV20-1 and J is TRBJ2-1; 10 bases agree with TRBD1. Input material: blood. The receptor comes from an older woman in good health. For the CDR3, the DNA is TGCAGTGCTCCCAAAACACGGACAGGGGGCAATGAGCAGTTCTTC. Protein product: CSAPKTRTGGNEQFF.